One and the same sample provided the 22 T cell receptor beta chains below, sequenced in a study of cytomegalovirus exposure and HLA in healthy donors. 13 Jbeta primers and 60 Vbeta primers were used for the PCR. Measured with immunoSEQ multiplex PCR; TCRdb has only the in-frame clones, and not every one. The data contain fewer than 90,000 clones, about 76% of them seen just once; the ten biggest clones take up about 15%. The specimen sequenced was PBMCs. These receptors came from a woman aged 35 to 49 in good health and CMV-seropositive.

The chain is built from TRBV6-1 and TRBJ2-7; 9 bases line up with TRBD2. The CDR3 has 13 amino acids. The V and J ends lost 6 bases and 4 bases, in that order; junction bases with no gene match: 4. Germline CDR1 and CDR2: MNHNS and SASEGT. The CDR3 nucleotides are TGTGCCAGCAGCAGGAGCGGGGGGTACGAGCAGTACTTC. It codes for CASSRSGGYEQYF.

This clone occurred a few times. The chain links TRBV7-6 to TRBJ2-7, with D possibly being TRBD2 (5 bases). The length of the CDR3 is 16 residues. V lost 5 bases and J 2 bases, leaving 19 bases between the germline ends. Germline V gene sequence: CDR1 SGHVS, CDR2 FNYEAQ. CDR3 region: CASSETLSGNPYEQYF. The CDR3 DNA reads TGTGCCAGCAGCGAGACGCTCTCCGGGAACCCCTACGAGCAGTACTTC.

V is TRBV2 and J is TRBJ2-7; 10 positions match TRBD2. Germline-derived CDR1 and CDR2 are SNHLY and FYNNEI. J was trimmed by 0 bases and V by 3 bases; bases with no gene match: 2. This CDR3 contains 15 residues. The CDR3 here is CASSDSGRSSYEQYF. As DNA, the CDR3 is TGTGCCAGCAGTGATAGCGGGAGGAGCTCCTACGAGCAGTACTTC.

This chain connects TRBV6-1 to TRBJ1-5; the D gene is possibly TRBD1 (5 bases). V was shortened by 3 bases and J by 9 bases, with 18 bases between the two germline ends. The germline V gene encodes CDR1 MNHNS and CDR2 SASEGT. This CDR3 region has 15 residues. The CDR3 region is CASSEIRDSWGPQHF. In DNA form, the CDR3 reads TGTGCCAGCAGTGAGATCCGGGACTCCTGGGGGCCCCAGCATTTT.

Only a few counts were recorded for this clone. V gene TRBV7-2 combines with J gene TRBJ2-7; maybe TRBD2 (6 bases). The length of the CDR3 is 14 residues. V gave up 2 bases and J gave up 6 bases, with 14 bases separating them. From germline, CDR1 is SGHTA and CDR2 FQGNSA. The CDR3 sequence is CASSLWFAEGEQYF. The CDR3 DNA reads as TGTGCCAGCAGCTTATGGTTTGCGGAGGGCGAGCAGTACTTC. Full variable domain (missing parts from reference TRBV7-2 and TRBJ2-7): GAGVSQSPSNKVTEKGKDVELRCDPISGHTALYWYRQSLGQGLEFLIYFQGNSAPDKSGLPSDRFSAERTGGSVSTLTIQRTQQEDSAVYLCASSLWFAEGEQYFGPGTRLTVT.

V and J are TRBV7-6 and TRBJ1-4; D ambiguous. From germline, CDR1 is SGHVS and CDR2 FNYEAQ. V shed 1 base and J shed 5 bases, with 8 bases lying between them. The CDR3 contains 14 residues. The CDR3 coding sequence is TGTGCCAGCAGCTTAGGAGCAGGCAATGAAAAACTGTTTTTT. It encodes CASSLGAGNEKLFF. Supplemented by reference TRBV7-6 and TRBJ1-4, the full variable domain reads GAGVSQSPRYKVTKRGQDVALRCDPISGHVSLYWYRQALGQGPEFLTYFNYEAQQDKSGLPNDRFSAERPEGSISTLTIQRTEQRDSAMYRCASSLGAGNEKLFFGSGTQLSVL.

This clone was counted once. The chain links TRBV14 to TRBJ1-6; unclear D gene. Trimming pared 0 bases from V and 0 bases from J, leaving 3 bases between. Germline CDR1 and CDR2: SGHDN and FVKESK. The CDR3 has 15 amino acids. This CDR3 is CASSQDSSYNSPLHF. CDR3 coding DNA: TGTGCCAGCAGCCAAGACAGCTCCTATAATTCACCCCTCCACTTT. Variable domain in full (rest from reference TRBV14 and TRBJ1-6): EAGVTQFPSHSVIEKGQTVTLRCDPISGHDNLYWYRRVMGKEIKFLLHFVKESKQDESGMPNNRFLAERTGGTYSTLKVQPAELEDSGVYFCASSQDSSYNSPLHFGNGTRLTVT.

This chain uses TRBV9 with TRBJ2-7; D gene ambiguous. Trimming pared 0 bases from V and 2 bases from J, leaving 15 bases between. Germline CDR1 and CDR2: SGDLS and YYNGEE. The CDR3 extends over 16 amino acids. As DNA, the CDR3 is TGTGCCAGCAGCGTAGGTCTGGGTGCGGATACCTACGAGCAGTACTTC. It encodes CASSVGLGADTYEQYF.

In its sample, this clone was seen once. This chain uses TRBV30 with TRBJ2-3, with TRBD2 matching 13 bases. The CDR3 is made up of 15 amino acids. The ends lost 5 bases at V and 6 bases at J; junction bases unmatched: 8. Germline V CDR1 and CDR2: GTSNPN, SVGIG (reference sequence). The CDR3 region is CAWGLGTSGTDTQYF. The CDR3 DNA reads as TGTGCCTGGGGCCTAGGGACTAGCGGGACCGATACGCAGTATTTT.

The chain uses TRBV6-5 and TRBJ2-7, with 8 positions matching TRBD1. The CDR3 length is 14 residues. CDR1 MNHEY and CDR2 SVGAGI come from the germline V gene. V gave up 2 bases and J gave up 2 bases; unmatched junction bases: 2. The CDR3 sequence: CASSYPDRAYEQYF. As DNA, the CDR3 is TGTGCCAGCAGTTACCCGGACAGGGCCTACGAGCAGTACTTC.

This clone has more than one count but fewer than ten. The rearrangement links TRBV5-1 to TRBJ2-6; D gene unclear. The CDR3 loop spans 15 amino acids. V shed 9 bases and J shed 3 bases, with 16 bases lying between them. CDR1 and CDR2 (germline): SGHRS, YFSETQ. The CDR3, as DNA: TGCGCCACCCGGCTGAGAGGAGATGGGGCCAACGTCCTGACTTTC. This translates into CATRLRGDGANVLTF.

The V and J genes are TRBV30 and TRBJ2-5; 8 nucleotides match TRBD1. The end of the DNA is better explained by TRBJ2-7, so the J call may be wrong. Germline V lookup: CDR1 GTSNPN, CDR2 SVGIG (reference sequence). The CDR3 loop spans 14 amino acids. The CDR3 sequence is CAWSGGRGLDEQYF. The DNA for the CDR3 is TGTGCCTGGAGTGGGGGCAGGGGGCTGGACGAGCAGTACTTC.

The V and J genes are TRBV7-9 and TRBJ2-7; D perhaps matches TRBD2 (7 bases). The V end was cut by 1 base, the J end by 7 bases, with 14 bases between. This CDR3 contains 14 residues. The germline CDR1 and CDR2 sequences are SEHNR and FQNEAQ (reference sequence). CDR3 in DNA: TGTGCCAGCAGCTTAGGAGTCGGGGGGCGAGAGCAGTACTTC. Its translation is CASSLGVGGREQYF.

The chain carries TRBV25-1 and TRBJ1-2; TRBD1 matches 7 bases. Germline CDR1 MGHDK, CDR2 SYGVNS. The CDR3 is 15 amino acids. V lost 5 bases, J lost 8 bases, and 14 bases stayed unmatched. CDR3 nucleotides: TGTGCCAGCAGTACCCCGAACAGGGGAGTCGGGGGCTACACCTTC. It translates to CASSTPNRGVGGYTF.

V and J are TRBV4-2 and TRBJ1-1; unclear D gene. Trimming stripped 2 bases from V and 4 bases from J, with 5 bases between. CDR1 is LGHNA, CDR2 YNFKEQ, per germline. The CDR3 consists of 12 residues. The CDR3 DNA follows: TGTGCCAGCAGCCAAATCAGCACTGAAGCTTTCTTT. Amino acids: CASSQISTEAFF.

The V gene is TRBV27, the J gene TRBJ1-3; the D gene is possibly TRBD1 (6 bases). CDR3 length: 15 residues. V lost 6 bases to trimming and J lost 4 bases, with 16 bases between them. CDR1 and CDR2 from the germline V gene are MNHEY and SMNVEV (reference sequence). The CDR3 DNA reads as TGTGCCAGCAGCCGAGACAGGACGACCGGAAACACCATATATTTT. Protein product: CASSRDRTTGNTIYF.

This chain links TRBV5-4 with TRBJ2-3; D is ambiguous. Trimming shortened V by 2 bases and J by 7 bases, and 14 bases separated the two germline ends. This CDR3 contains 14 residues. CDR1 and CDR2 from the germline V gene are SGHNT and YYREEE (reference sequence). The CDR3 reads CASSFQDTENTQYF. The CDR3 region has the DNA TGTGCCAGCAGCTTTCAAGACACTGAGAATACGCAGTATTTT.

This clone showed up just a few times. The chain recombines TRBV6-5 with TRBJ1-6; D perhaps matches TRBD1 (5 bases). Germline values: CDR1 MNHEY, CDR2 SVGAGI. The V and J ends lost 3 bases and 3 bases respectively, with 9 bases between them. This CDR3 comprises 15 residues. The CDR3 DNA sequence: TGTGCCAGCAGTTATGACAGAGGCTATAATTCACCCCTCCACTTT. Amino acid sequence: CASSYDRGYNSPLHF.

The V gene is TRBV15, the J gene TRBJ2-5; the match to TRBD2 covers 11 bases. The V segment lost 3 bases and the J segment 3 bases; nucleotides outside the gene matches: 6. Germline loops: CDR1 LNHNV, CDR2 YYDKDF (reference sequence). This CDR3 has 16 amino acids. This CDR3 is CATSRALAGAKETQYF. Here the CDR3 DNA reads TGTGCCACCAGCAGGGCACTAGCGGGGGCCAAAGAGACCCAGTACTTC.

The chain is built from TRBV18 and TRBJ2-3; maybe TRBD1 (6 bases). Germline lookup yields CDR1 KGHSH and CDR2 LQKENI. This CDR3 is built from 14 residues. The V end lost 5 bases, the J end lost 5 bases, and 14 bases lay between the germline ends. The CDR3, as DNA: TGTGCCAGCTCAGGGGGCGGTGATGGAGATACGCAGTATTTT. Translating it yields CASSGGGDGDTQYF.

Only a few counts were recorded for this clone. The gene calls are TRBV7-9 and TRBJ1-5; weak D call: TRBD1 (6 bases). The germline V gene encodes CDR1 SEHNR and CDR2 FQNEAQ (reference sequence). This CDR3 contains 14 residues. Trimming took off 5 bases at V and 6 bases at J, with 14 bases between the two ends. CDR3 loop: CASSQGGTAQPQHF. The CDR3 DNA reads TGTGCCAGCAGCCAAGGGGGTACGGCTCAGCCCCAGCATTTT.

The chain recombines TRBV7-9 with TRBJ1-2; the D is unclear. Germline values: CDR1 SEHNR, CDR2 FQNEAQ (reference sequence). V was cut by 3 bases and J by 5 bases, with 10 bases left in between. The CDR3 runs 13 residues. In DNA, the CDR3 is TGTGCCAGCAGCTTTCCGGGGTTATATGGCTACACCTTC. Translation gives CASSFPGLYGYTF.